What follows are 10 T cell receptor beta chains derived from one specimen sequenced in a study of T cell responses to AZD1222 COVID-19 vaccine (dated by TCRdb to the early 2020s). The time point tag for this specimen amounts to: baseline before first vaccination. Library preparation was by the immunoSEQ multiplex PCR assay. TCRdb holds this immuneACCESS table with in-frame rearrangements only. Some clones are missing; in checked studies, unresolved V genes explain under half, and the rest has no known cause. Counted in this sample were about 200,000 clones; 88% of them appeared once. The ten largest clones add up to 6% to 8.5% of the sample. The material sequenced was peripheral blood, taken on day 0 of AZD1222 vaccination. All receptors come from an adult in good health.

The rearrangement uses TRBV7-9 and TRBJ2-7; 9 positions agree with TRBD1. The CDR3 has 14 residues. V gave up 3 bases and J gave up 4 bases; unmatched junction bases: 4. Germline V CDR1 and CDR2: SEHNR, FQNEAQ (reference sequence). The DNA of the CDR3 is TGTGCCAGCAGCTTCAGACAGGGGGGGTACGAGCAGTACTTC. This sequence encodes CASSFRQGGYEQYF.

The chain employs TRBV11-2 and TRBJ1-2, with a tentative D call TRBD1 (6 bases). Germline lookup yields CDR1 SGHAT and CDR2 FQNNGV. The CDR3 has 13 residues. Trimming cost V 4 bases and J 4 bases, with 10 bases left between them. CDR3 coding DNA: TGTGCCAGCAGCTCCGCAGGGGCCTATGGCTACACCTTC. Protein: CASSSAGAYGYTF.

The chain is built from TRBV27 and TRBJ2-6; tentative D call: TRBD1 (5 bases). This CDR3 is 17 amino acids long. The germline CDR1 and CDR2 sequences are MNHEY and SMNVEV (reference sequence). The ends were cut back, 7 bases at V and 0 bases at J, with 16 bases in the middle. This CDR3 is CASKPYRQSSGANVLTF. CDR3 coding DNA: TGTGCCAGCAAGCCCTACCGACAGTCCTCTGGGGCCAACGTCCTGACTTTC.

The chain has TRBV7-2 and TRBJ2-1, with D unresolved. Trimming stripped 1 base from V and 6 bases from J, with 7 bases between. The germline gives CDR1 SGHTA, CDR2 FQGNSA. The CDR3 has 13 residues. In DNA, the CDR3 is TGTGCCAGCAGCTTAGATCGACTCAATGAGCAGTTCTTC. Protein sequence: CASSLDRLNEQFF.

The chain recombines TRBV5-1 with TRBJ1-1; D unclear. CDR1 and CDR2 (germline): SGHRS, YFSETQ. V dropped 6 bases and J dropped 4 bases, with 16 bases sitting between them. This CDR3 has 14 residues. The CDR3 DNA is TGCGCCAGCACCAACGTGGGAGGGATCACTGAAGCTTTCTTT. Protein sequence: CASTNVGGITEAFF.

The count of this clone is one. CDR3 sequence: CAWSDRVGTGELFF. The DNA for the CDR3 is TGTGCCTGGAGTGACAGGGTGGGCACCGGGGAGCTGTTTTTT. The V gene is TRBV30, the J gene TRBJ2-2; tentatively, D is TRBD1 (6 bases). The CDR3 sequence is 14 residues long. Germline-derived CDR1 and CDR2 are GTSNPN and SVGIG (reference sequence). V lost 1 base, J lost 4 bases, and 10 bases lay in between. Looking up the rest from reference TRBV30 and TRBJ2-2 gives the full variable domain: SQTIHQWPATLVQPVGSPLSLECTVEGTSNPNLYWYRQAAGRGLQLLFYSVGIGQISSEVPQNLSASRPQDRQFILSSKKLLLSDSGFYLCAWSDRVGTGELFFGEGSRLTVL.

The chain couples TRBV19 to TRBJ2-1, with 9 nucleotides matching TRBD2. Losses at the gene ends were 5 bases for V and 4 bases for J; bases not matched to a gene: 9. The germline CDR1 and CDR2 sequences are LNHDA and SQIVND (reference sequence). This CDR3 region has 16 residues. CDR3 bases: TGTGCCAGTAGTCGGGGGGATAGCGGGGGTTACAATGAGCAGTTCTTC. Encoded protein: CASSRGDSGGYNEQFF.

This chain joins TRBV3-1 (or the pseudogene TRBV3-2) and TRBJ1-1; D unclear. The CDR3 contains 13 residues. In germline, CDR1 is LGHDT, CDR2 YNNKEL (reference sequence). Trimming shortened V by 4 bases and J by 13 bases, and 19 bases separated the two germline ends. The CDR3 DNA is TGTGCCAGCAGCCCCGACTACCAGGCACCGGGTTTCTTT. It specifies CASSPDYQAPGFF.

The chain links TRBV4-2 to TRBJ1-3; D is possibly TRBD1 (6 bases). The CDR3 extends over 15 amino acids. The germline V gene encodes CDR1 LGHNA and CDR2 YNFKEQ. Trimming pared 5 bases from V and 0 bases from J, leaving 11 bases between. The CDR3 coding sequence is TGTGCCAGCAGCAGGGGGGACACCTCTGGAAACACCATATATTTT. Protein: CASSRGDTSGNTIYF.

The chain employs TRBV24-1 and TRBJ1-3; D gene ambiguous. V was shortened by 2 bases and J by 4 bases, with 2 bases between the two germline ends. Germline assignment: CDR1 KGHDR and CDR2 SFDVKD. The CDR3 totals 12 residues. The DNA of the CDR3 is TGTGCCACCAGTGATTCGGGAAACACCATATATTTT. Its protein is CATSDSGNTIYF.